These 2 T cell receptor beta chains came from one sample sequenced in a study of cytomegalovirus exposure and HLA in healthy donors. The table came from immunoSEQ multiplex PCR; TCRdb's copy has only in-frame clones and leaves some out. The sample lists around 120,000 clones; roughly 90% were seen once. The sequenced sample consisted of PBMCs. The source is a woman between 18 and 29 years old in good health and CMV-seropositive.

The gene calls are TRBV4-1 and TRBJ2-7; perhaps TRBD1 as D (6 bases). CDR3 length: 15 amino acids. Germline lookup yields CDR1 MGHRA and CDR2 YSYEKL. Trimming stripped 7 bases from V and 2 bases from J, with 18 bases between. CDR3 amino acids: CASTPSLDRTYEQYF. The DNA for the CDR3 is TGCGCCAGCACCCCAAGTCTAGACAGGACCTACGAGCAGTACTTC.

The chain is built from TRBV19 and TRBJ1-1, with a possible D match to TRBD1 (6 bases). Per the germline V gene, CDR1 is LNHDA and CDR2 is SQIVND (reference sequence). The CDR3 extends over 15 amino acids. The V end was cut by 5 bases, the J end by 8 bases, with 21 bases between. Written as DNA, the CDR3 is TGTGCCAGTAGTGCAAACAATCCCACAGGGACCGAAGCTTTCTTT. Translating gives CASSANNPTGTEAFF.